The TCR beta chain described here comes from a study of blood T cells in healthy people across ages. Study outcomes and limitations: There was a strong correlation between TCR beta diversity and naive T cell percentage. Estimated diversity that came from one million T cells was considered an underestimate.

Notes on this clonotype: What it recognizes is unknown.

Alongside a J-beta primer mix, a sample-barcoded 5' primer served in a second PCR lasting about 6 to 11 cycles. At least 2.5 million CDR3-containing paired-end reads were obtained per sample. TCRdb recomputed calls from the 5' RACE reads with MiXCR, one row per CDR3 protein. The sample lists about 730,000 distinct CDR3 sequences, roughly 47% occurring once. V gave up 6 bases and J gave up 5 bases, with 21 bases separating them. The CDR3 covers 16 residues. The chain couples TRBV12-3 or TRBV12-4 to TRBJ2-3; D ambiguous. The TCR comes from a woman aged 55-75 years in good health. Specimen: blood. The CDR3 DNA is TGTGCCAGCAGCCGCCCATTTGCGGAGACGAGAGATACGCAGTATTTT. Protein product: CASSRPFAETRDTQYF.